The present entry profiles one T cell receptor (beta chain) with its context. This sample stems from a study of early stage breast cancer tumors. Turning to the study itself: ER+/PR+/HER2- status applied to about 80% of the 16 invasive breast tumors. Invasive lobular carcinomas made up about 30% of the 12 ER+/PR+/HER2- tumors.

Blood replicates held 0.5 ug DNA, tumor or normal breast roughly 1.5 ug, two each. Sequencing used immunoSEQ multiplex PCR; TCRdb keeps in-frame clones, though not all of them. The repertoire has a few thousand clones, roughly 64% of them found once; the top ten carry approximately 27%. This CDR3 contains 16 residues. After removal of 0 bases from V and 4 bases from J, the junction contained 6 bases not matched to a gene. Germline V gives CDR1 SGHRS, CDR2 YFSETQ. Source material: normal breast tissue next to the tumor. The chain couples TRBV5-1 to TRBJ2-3; 9 nucleotides agree with TRBD1. The TCR sequence derives from a person aged 55 to 75 with breast cancer. The CDR3 DNA reads as TGCGCCAGCAGCTTGGTGGGACAGGGAGTCCCAGATACGCAGTATTTT. Protein product: CASSLVGQGVPDTQYF. Full variable domain (outside the CDR3, taken from reference TRBV5-1 and TRBJ2-3): KAGVTQTPRYLIKTRGQQVTLSCSPISGHRSVSWYQQTPGQGLQFLFEYFSETQRNKGNFPGRFSGRQFSNSRSEMNVSTLELGDSALYLCASSLVGQGVPDTQYFGPGTRLTVL.